Detailed here is one TCR beta chain. Only in-frame clones appear in the TCRdb table, and some are missing; sequencing was by immunoSEQ multiplex PCR. The table lists roughly 35,000 clones, approximately 80% of them singletons. The sample belongs to a study of OX40 agonist ivuxolimab in advanced cancers. Study-wide context: A history of anti-PD-1, anti-PD-L1 or anti-CTLA-4 therapy was acceptable, and more than 30% had some.

The CDR3 spans 14 residues. The germline V gene encodes CDR1 MNHNS and CDR2 SASEGT. V lost 3 bases, J lost 2 bases, and 11 bases lay in between. The sample consisted of CD4+ or CD8+ T cells sorted from blood, taken in a trial of the OX40 agonist ivuxolimab. This rearrangement joins TRBV6-1 to TRBJ2-7, with D tentatively TRBD2 (5 bases). The origin of this receptor is an adult with an advanced solid tumor such as melanoma, head and neck, liver or kidney cancer. CDR3 coding DNA: TGTGCCAGCAGTGATGAAGGGAGACCCTACGAGCAGTACTTC. Protein product: CASSDEGRPYEQYF.